This T cell receptor beta chain was sequenced during a study of shared clonotypes between healthy human individuals. Study-level information: With ages of 18 to 49, the donors were a couple of women and three men. Study-wide results and caveats: On the whole, naive subsets had larger estimated richness than memory subsets had.

Clones were sequenced by immunoSEQ multiplex PCR, and TCRdb holds only the in-frame ones, with some missing. The sample consists of millions of clones, 90% to 95% of them appearing once. A note on this clone: Its target is not known.

The receptor was derived from a man aged 18 to 30 in good health. The sample taken for sequencing was naive CD4+ T cells sorted from blood. Subset reported: CD45RA+ positively selected.

The CDR3 protein is CASGWTRGGYTF. CDR3 nucleotides: TGTGCCAGTGGTTGGACCCGCGGCGGCTACACCTTC. The genes are TRBV6-1 and TRBJ1-2; D remains ambiguous. CDR3 length: 12 amino acids. The germline V gene encodes CDR1 MNHNS and CDR2 SASEGT. Trimming pared 9 bases from V and 8 bases from J, leaving 16 bases between.